This T cell receptor beta chain appears in the sequencing data of a study of shared clonotypes between healthy human individuals. General observations from the study: Incomplete sequencing of sorted subsets was indicated by rarefaction despite large depth.

This CDR3 contains 15 residues. V was shortened by 3 bases and J by 4 bases, with 15 bases between the two germline ends. Germline CDR1 LNHDA, CDR2 SQIVND (reference sequence). The data were produced by immunoSEQ multiplex PCR, yet TCRdb's version contains in-frame clones alone and is incomplete. The repertoire holds a few million clones, with approximately 93% as singletons. With respect to this clone: The antigen remains undetermined.

The material sequenced was naive CD4+ T cells from PBMCs. Stated subset: CD45RA+ positively selected. V and J are TRBV19 and TRBJ1-1; possible D gene TRBD1, 6 bases. The clonotype comes from a man between 18 and 35 years old in good health. Some clones in this sample may be carry-over from other donors' samples. CDR3 sequence reads: CASSIQTGISTEAFF. The CDR3 DNA reads as TGTGCCAGTAGTATCCAGACAGGAATTTCCACTGAAGCTTTCTTT.